These 18 T cell receptor beta chains originate from one sample sequenced in a study of CD8+CD57+ T cells in acquired aplastic anemia. The use of genomic DNA as template underpinned the TCR beta VDJ and CDR3 profiling. One entry per CDR3 protein, called by TCRdb with MiXCR from the reads. This sample yields 450,000 to 600,000 distinct CDR3 sequences, of which around 30% are seen a single time; less than 1% belongs to the top ten. The patients chosen for sequencing had shown expansion of CD8+CD57+ cells (detected by flow cytometry). Sequenced input: sorted CD4+, CD8+, or CD8+CD57+ T cells (not recorded which) from PBMCs. The receptors were sampled from a human donor with aplastic anemia.

This clonotype has more than one count but fewer than ten. The chain is built from TRBV30 and TRBJ2-3; D gene unclear. There are 12 residues in the CDR3. Germline assignment: CDR1 GTSNPN and CDR2 SVGIG (reference sequence). V lost 0 bases and J 4 bases, leaving 5 bases between the germline ends. CDR3 coding DNA: TGTGCCTGGAGTGTAGAGGCAGATACGCAGTATTTT. Residues: CAWSVEADTQYF.

This clonotype was recorded only once. Mismatch with germline at one junction end may stem from a read error. The chain has TRBV10-1 and TRBJ2-3, with TRBD2 as a possible D gene (5 bases). Germline V gene data show CDR1 as WNHNN and CDR2 as SYGVQD (reference sequence). This CDR3 is 14 amino acids long. The CDR3 coding sequence is TGCGCCAACAGTCCTGGATCGCGGGCAGATACGCAGTATTTT. This sequence encodes CANSPGSRADTQYF.

This clonotype came up many times. The chain carries TRBV10-3 and TRBJ2-2; tentative D call: TRBD1 (5 bases). The length of the CDR3 is 16 residues. Germline V gene data show CDR1 as ENHRY and CDR2 as SYGVKD. Trimming stripped 2 bases from V and 0 bases from J, with 10 bases between. The CDR3 spells CAISERQQPNTGELFF. The CDR3 region has the DNA TGTGCCATCAGTGAGCGACAGCAACCGAACACCGGGGAGCTGTTTTTT.

The CDR3 protein is CASRADRPNYGYTF. The CDR3 DNA reads TGTGCCAGCAGGGCGGACAGGCCCAACTATGGCTACACCTTC. The genes are TRBV2 and TRBJ1-2; TRBD1 matches at 7 bases. The germline CDR1 and CDR2 sequences are SNHLY and FYNNEI. The CDR3 is 14 amino acids. After removal of 6 bases from V and 2 bases from J, the junction contained 6 bases not matched to a gene.

This chain uses TRBV10-1 with TRBJ2-1, with a possible D match to TRBD2 (6 bases). The CDR3 covers 14 residues. V was clipped by 5 bases and J by 7 bases, with 15 bases between them. In germline, CDR1 is WNHNN, CDR2 SYGVQD (reference sequence). The CDR3 DNA sequence: TGCGCCAGCAGTTACGGGGCTAGCGTTAATGAGCAGTTCTTC. Its protein is CASSYGASVNEQFF.

This clonotype was counted ten times or more. This sequence joins TRBV2 and TRBJ1-2, with 9 bases fitting TRBD1. The length of the CDR3 is 15 residues. The junction had 7 bases not matched to a gene; V was cut back by 4 bases and J by 4 bases. Germline assignment: CDR1 SNHLY and CDR2 FYNNEI. The CDR3: CASSGDRAAGYGYTF. DNA for the CDR3: TGTGCCAGCAGTGGGGACAGGGCGGCGGGCTATGGCTACACCTTC.

The DNA of the CDR3 is TGTGCCAGTAGTTTCGGGGGGGGCGTCACAGATACGCAGTATTTT. Translating gives CASSFGGGVTDTQYF. The chain couples TRBV19 to TRBJ2-3; 8 bases agree with TRBD2. Germline V gene sequence: CDR1 LNHDA, CDR2 SQIVND (reference sequence). V was clipped by 5 bases and J by 2 bases; unmatched bases: 6. The CDR3 has 15 amino acids.

In its sample, this clonotype was seen a few times. The genes are TRBV7-2 and TRBJ1-5, with D hard to call. The CDR3 has 14 amino acids. CDR1 and CDR2 (germline): SGHTA, FQGNSA. V was trimmed by 5 bases and J by 1 base, leaving 9 bases between them. As DNA, the CDR3 is TGTGCCAGCAGCCTATTCAAGAGCAATCAGCCCCAGCATTTT. This translates into CASSLFKSNQPQHF.

This clonotype was recorded many times. V usage is TRBV2 and J usage is TRBJ1-1; perhaps TRBD1 as D (5 bases). The length of the CDR3 is 15 residues. The germline V and J ends were trimmed by 2 bases and 8 bases, with 18 bases remaining between them. Germline loops: CDR1 SNHLY, CDR2 FYNNEI. The CDR3 region is CASSELTGTEGEAFF. CDR3 nucleotides: TGTGCCAGCAGTGAATTAACGGGGACGGAGGGGGAAGCTTTCTTT.

This clonotype has at least ten counts. The CDR3 here is CASRRGLVSHEQFF. In nucleotides, the CDR3 is TGCGCCAGCAGACGGGGACTAGTTTCCCATGAGCAGTTCTTC. The J gene is TRBJ2-1, the V gene TRBV10-2; TRBD2 agrees at 8 bases. V lost 6 bases to trimming and J lost 8 bases; unmatched junction nucleotides: 9. CDR3 length: 14 amino acids. Germline V gene lookup returns CDR1 WSHSY and CDR2 SAAADI.

This clonotype was recorded at least ten times. This chain links TRBV7-3 with TRBJ1-6; D call uncertain. This CDR3 contains 14 residues. Trimming removed 5 bases from V and 6 bases from J, with 11 bases in between. Germline CDR1 reads SGHTA; CDR2 reads FQGTGA. CDR3 sequence reads: CASSRTSGNSPLHF. CDR3 coding DNA: TGTGCCAGCAGCCGAACATCGGGTAATTCACCCCTCCACTTT.

Concerning this clonotype: No conserved phenylalanine or tryptophan ends this CDR3, so it is likely a read error. Because the CDR3's place on the DNA is in doubt, the DNA is left out and the CDR3 is given as listed by TCRdb. This rearrangement joins TRBV19 to TRBJ2-1; the table's D gene call, TRBD2, was not cross checked with the DNA. Looked up from germline, CDR1 is LNHDA and CDR2 is SQIVND (reference sequence). The CDR3 has 8 residues if both end residues are counted. This chain's CDR3 is CASSMVAG.

This clonotype was observed a few times. The chain employs TRBV4-2 and TRBJ2-6, with TRBD1 matching 8 bases. The CDR3 runs 17 residues. V was pared by 4 bases and J by 2 bases, with 7 bases of the junction left unmatched. In germline, CDR1 is LGHNA, CDR2 YNFKEQ. The CDR3: CASSPGTGAPGANVLTF. CDR3 coding DNA: TGTGCCAGCAGCCCCGGGACAGGTGCCCCTGGGGCCAACGTCCTGACTTTC.

Many counts were recorded for this clonotype. The chain links TRBV24-1 to TRBJ2-5; D might be TRBD1 (6 bases). The CDR3 consists of 17 residues. Germline V gene sequence: CDR1 KGHDR, CDR2 SFDVKD. The germline V and J ends were trimmed by 1 base and 5 bases, with 19 bases remaining between them. The CDR3 region has the DNA TGTGCCACCAGTGATTTTCGCCAGGGGTTTCGATCGGAGACCCAGTACTTC. Residues: CATSDFRQGFRSETQYF.

V usage is TRBV7-9 and J usage is TRBJ2-1; a weak D match, TRBD2 (6 bases). CDR1 and CDR2 from the germline V gene are SEHNR and FQNEAQ (reference sequence). V was shortened by 5 bases and J by 6 bases, with 17 bases between the two germline ends. The CDR3 runs 15 residues. The CDR3 region has the DNA TGTGCCAGCAGCCGAGGGCGGGGACGAGTCAATGAGCAGTTCTTC. Amino acids: CASSRGRGRVNEQFF.

V gene TRBV12-5 combines with J gene TRBJ2-7, with D perhaps being TRBD1 or TRBD2 (7 bases each). Germline loops: CDR1 LGHNT, CDR2 FRNRAP. CDR3 size: 16 residues. V lost 0 bases, J lost 9 bases, and 21 bases lay in between. The CDR3 DNA is TGTGCTAGTGGTTTGGTACTGTCACAGGGGAGGGGTAGGCAGTACTTC. Amino acids: CASGLVLSQGRGRQYF.

This clonotype occurred many times. The germline gene is not matched at one end of the junction; a read error may be the cause. The chain links TRBV10-3 to TRBJ1-1, with D unresolved. CDR3 length: 8 residues. The V gene's germline CDR1 is ENHRY and CDR2 SYGVKD. The CDR3 reads CASSYDYF. CDR3 sequence (DNA): TGTGCCAGCAGCTATGACTACTTT.

This clonotype was found many times. The rearrangement joins TRBV5-1 to TRBJ2-6; D is ambiguous. This CDR3 has 15 residues. Germline CDR1 is SGHRS and CDR2 is YFSETQ. The V and J ends lost 0 bases and 1 base respectively, with 5 bases between them. The CDR3: CASSLVGSGANVLTF. The CDR3 DNA reads TGCGCCAGCAGCTTGGTAGGGTCTGGGGCCAACGTCCTGACTTTC.